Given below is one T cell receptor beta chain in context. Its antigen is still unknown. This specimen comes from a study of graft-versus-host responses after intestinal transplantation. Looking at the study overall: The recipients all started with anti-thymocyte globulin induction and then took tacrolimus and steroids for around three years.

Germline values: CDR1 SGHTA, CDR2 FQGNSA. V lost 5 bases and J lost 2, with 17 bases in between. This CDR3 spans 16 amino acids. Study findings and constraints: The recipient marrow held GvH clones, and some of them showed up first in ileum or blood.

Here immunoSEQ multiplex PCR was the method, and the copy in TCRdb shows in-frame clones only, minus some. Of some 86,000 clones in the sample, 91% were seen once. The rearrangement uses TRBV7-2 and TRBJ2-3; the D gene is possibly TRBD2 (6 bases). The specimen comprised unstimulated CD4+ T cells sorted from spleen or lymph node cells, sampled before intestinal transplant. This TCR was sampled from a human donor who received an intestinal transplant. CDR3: CASSQRVSGYTDTQYF. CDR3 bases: TGTGCCAGCAGCCAGCGGGTGTCAGGATACACAGATACGCAGTATTTT.